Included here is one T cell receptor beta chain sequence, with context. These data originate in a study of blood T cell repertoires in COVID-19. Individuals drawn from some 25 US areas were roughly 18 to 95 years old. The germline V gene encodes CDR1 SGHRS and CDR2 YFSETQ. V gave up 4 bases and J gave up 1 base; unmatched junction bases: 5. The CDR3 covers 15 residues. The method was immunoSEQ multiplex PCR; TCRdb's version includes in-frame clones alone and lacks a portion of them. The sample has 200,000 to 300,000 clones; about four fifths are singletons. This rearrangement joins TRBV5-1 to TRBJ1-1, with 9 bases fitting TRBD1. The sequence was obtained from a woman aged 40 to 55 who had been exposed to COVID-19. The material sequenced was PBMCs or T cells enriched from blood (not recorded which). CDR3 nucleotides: TGCGCCAGCAGCCCGATGGGACAGGGGAACACTGAAGCTTTCTTT. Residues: CASSPMGQGNTEAFF.